This T cell receptor (beta chain) was captured in a study of T cell responses to AZD1222 COVID-19 vaccine. TCRdb's copy holds only in-frame clones and misses some; the assay was immunoSEQ multiplex PCR. Of 150,000 or so clones in the sample, approximately 88% were seen once. This CDR3 contains 13 residues. Trimming took off 5 bases at V and 3 bases at J, with 11 bases between the two ends. Germline values: CDR1 MNHEY, CDR2 SVGAGI. The source material was peripheral blood, sampled on day 0 of AZD1222 vaccination. V is TRBV6-5 and J is TRBJ2-7; tentatively, D is TRBD1 (5 bases). The sequence was obtained from an adult in good health. The CDR3 nucleotides are TGTGCCAGCAGTCCTGGACACTTCTACGAGCAGTACTTC. It encodes CASSPGHFYEQYF.